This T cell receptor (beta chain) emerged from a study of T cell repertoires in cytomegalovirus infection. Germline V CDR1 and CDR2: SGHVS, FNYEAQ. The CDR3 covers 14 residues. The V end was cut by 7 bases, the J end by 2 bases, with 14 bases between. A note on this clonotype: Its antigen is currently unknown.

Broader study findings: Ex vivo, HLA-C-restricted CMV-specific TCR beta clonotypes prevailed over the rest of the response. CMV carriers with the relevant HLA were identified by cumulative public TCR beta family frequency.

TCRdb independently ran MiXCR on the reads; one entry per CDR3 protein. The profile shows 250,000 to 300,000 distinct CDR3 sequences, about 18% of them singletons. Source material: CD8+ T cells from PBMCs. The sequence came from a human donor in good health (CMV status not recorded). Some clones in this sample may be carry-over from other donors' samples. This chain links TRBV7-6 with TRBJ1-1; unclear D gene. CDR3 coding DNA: TGTGCCAGCATAGATGGCCTCCCTAACACTGAAGCTTTCTTT. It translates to CASIDGLPNTEAFF.